Below, 7 T cell receptor beta chains from the same sample are listed, as sequenced in a study of OX40 agonist ivuxolimab in advanced cancers. TCRdb's copy holds only in-frame clones and misses some; the assay was immunoSEQ multiplex PCR. The sample yields about 54,000 clones, approximately 84% seen once. The sample consisted of CD4+ or CD8+ T cells sorted from blood, taken in a trial of the OX40 agonist ivuxolimab. The receptors shown here come from an adult with an advanced solid tumor such as melanoma, head and neck, liver or kidney cancer.

This chain connects TRBV6-6 to TRBJ1-1; D unresolved. The CDR3 has 11 residues. From germline, CDR1 is MNHNY and CDR2 SVGAGI (reference sequence). The V gene lost 0 bases and the J gene lost 12 bases, with 8 bases spanning the gap. CDR3 DNA: TGTGCCAGCAGTTACTCAGGGTTGCCTTTCTTT. It specifies CASSYSGLPFF.

This chain uses TRBV9 with TRBJ2-7; 9 nucleotides agree with TRBD1. The length of the CDR3 is 16 residues. With 2 bases clipped from V and 3 bases from J, the junction kept 9 bases outside the gene matches. Germline V gene lookup returns CDR1 SGDLS and CDR2 YYNGEE. The CDR3 loop is CASSVGGQGEGYEQYF. The CDR3 bases are TGTGCCAGCAGCGTCGGGGGACAGGGTGAGGGCTACGAGCAGTACTTC. The whole variable domain, filled in from reference TRBV9 and TRBJ2-7, reads DSGVTQTPKHLITATGQRVTLRCSPRSGDLSVYWYQQSLDQGLQFLIQYYNGEERAKGNILERFSAQQFPDLHSELNLSSLELGDSALYFCASSVGGQGEGYEQYFGPGTRLTVT.

The chain joins TRBV9 to TRBJ1-1; tentatively, D is TRBD1 (5 bases). In germline, CDR1 is SGDLS, CDR2 YYNGEE. Deletions cut 0 bases from V and 1 base from J, with 10 bases between. There are 15 residues in the CDR3. The CDR3 is CASSVGGTPNTEAFF. The CDR3, as DNA: TGTGCCAGCAGCGTAGGTGGGACTCCGAACACTGAAGCTTTCTTT.

CDR3 nucleotide sequence: TGTGCCAGCAGTTCCGTCGCCATGCGCTCCTACGAGCAGTACTTC. Protein product: CASSSVAMRSYEQYF. The rearrangement links TRBV27 to TRBJ2-7; no clear D. With 4 bases removed from V and 0 bases from J, the gap between germline ends came to 13 bases. The CDR3 loop spans 15 amino acids. The germline V gene encodes CDR1 MNHEY and CDR2 SMNVEV (reference sequence).

The rearrangement links TRBV10-1 to TRBJ2-1, with D perhaps matching TRBD2 (5 bases). V was clipped by 3 bases and J by 2 bases, with 11 bases between them. The V gene's germline CDR1 is WNHNN and CDR2 SYGVQD (reference sequence). This CDR3 contains 15 residues. The CDR3 loop is CASSDPAGPYNEQFF. CDR3 nucleotide sequence: TGCGCCAGCAGTGACCCCGCGGGCCCCTACAATGAGCAGTTCTTC.

J is TRBJ2-4 and V is TRBV2, with 8 positions matching TRBD1. This CDR3 region has 11 residues. Germline V gives CDR1 SNHLY, CDR2 FYNNEI. Germline trimming cut 11 bases from V and 6 bases from J; bases unmatched to any gene: 3. The CDR3 region has the DNA TGTGCCGGAGGACAGGGAAACATTCAGTACTTC. This translates into CAGGQGNIQYF.

The CDR3 DNA is TGTGCCAGCAGCCCAATGGCCCAGGGCACCTACGAGCAGTACTTC. Amino acids: CASSPMAQGTYEQYF. J is TRBJ2-7 and V is TRBV28; TRBD1 is a possible D gene (5 bases). V was cut by 6 bases and J by 2 bases, with 17 bases left in between. Germline-derived CDR1 and CDR2 are MDHEN and SYDVKM. The CDR3 loop spans 15 amino acids.